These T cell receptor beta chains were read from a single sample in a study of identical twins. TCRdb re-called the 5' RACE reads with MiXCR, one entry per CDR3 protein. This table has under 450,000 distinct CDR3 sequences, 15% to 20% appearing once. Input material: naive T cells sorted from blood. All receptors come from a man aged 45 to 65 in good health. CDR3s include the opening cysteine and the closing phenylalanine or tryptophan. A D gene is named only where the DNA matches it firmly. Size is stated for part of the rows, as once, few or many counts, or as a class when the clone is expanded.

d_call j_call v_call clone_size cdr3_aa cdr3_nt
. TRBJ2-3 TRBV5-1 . CASSSTGITDTQYF TGCGCCAGCAGCTCAACAGGGATCACAGATACGCAGTATTTT
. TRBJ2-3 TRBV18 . CASSPGDLKVTDTQYF TGTGCCAGCTCACCCGGGGACCTTAAAGTGACAGATACGCAGTATTTT
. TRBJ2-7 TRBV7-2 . CASSLRQSQYEQYF TGTGCCAGCAGCTTACGGCAGAGTCAATACGAGCAGTACTTC
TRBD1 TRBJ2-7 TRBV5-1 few CASSSAGTAYEQYF TGCGCCAGCAGTTCAGCCGGGACAGCCTACGAGCAGTACTTC
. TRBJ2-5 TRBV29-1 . CSAEVVLGETQYF TGCAGCGCTGAGGTGGTGTTAGGAGAGACCCAGTACTTC
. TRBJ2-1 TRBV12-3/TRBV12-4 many CASSFPVFPPSSYNEQFF TGTGCCAGCAGTTTCCCCGTTTTCCCTCCAAGCTCCTACAATGAGCAGTTCTTC
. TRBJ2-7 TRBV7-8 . CASSDSPGEYEQYF TGTGCCAGCTCGGACAGCCCAGGGGAATACGAGCAGTACTTC
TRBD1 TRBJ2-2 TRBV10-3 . CAISRQGPTGELFF TGTGCCATCAGTCGACAGGGTCCCACCGGGGAGCTGTTTTTT
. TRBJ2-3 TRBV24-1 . CATQGRRDTQYF TGTGCCACGCAGGGGCGAAGAGATACGCAGTATTTT
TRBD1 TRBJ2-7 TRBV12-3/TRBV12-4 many CASSLTTGGDEQYF TGTGCCAGCAGTTTAACGACAGGGGGCGACGAGCAGTACTTC
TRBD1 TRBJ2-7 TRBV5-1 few CASRRDSQEQYF TGCGCCAGCAGGAGGGACAGCCAAGAGCAGTACTTC
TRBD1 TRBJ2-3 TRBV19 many CASRRSRDSQDTQYF TGTGCCAGTAGGAGAAGCCGGGACAGCCAAGATACGCAGTATTTT
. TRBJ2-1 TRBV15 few CATSRSHIEQFF TGTGCCACCAGCAGGTCACACATTGAGCAGTTCTTC
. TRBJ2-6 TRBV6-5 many CASSYGGTGANVLTF TGTGCCAGCAGTTACGGCGGGACCGGGGCCAACGTCCTGACTTTC
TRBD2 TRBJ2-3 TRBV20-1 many CSASPLAGGPGTQYF TGCAGTGCCTCCCCACTAGCGGGGGGGCCGGGTACGCAGTATTTT
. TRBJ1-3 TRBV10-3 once CAISEQGVGNTIYF TGTGCCATCAGTGAACAAGGGGTTGGAAACACCATATATTTT
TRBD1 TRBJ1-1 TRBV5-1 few CASSLQGADTEAFF TGCGCCAGCAGCTTGCAGGGGGCGGACACTGAAGCTTTCTTT
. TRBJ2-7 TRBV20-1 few CSARDRTLRFGEQYF TGCAGTGCTAGAGATAGGACACTCAGGTTCGGAGAGCAGTACTTC
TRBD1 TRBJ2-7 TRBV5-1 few CASSFGGTGVYEQYF TGCGCCAGCAGCTTCGGAGGGACAGGGGTCTACGAGCAGTACTTC
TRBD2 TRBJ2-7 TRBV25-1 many CASSDSGGPYEQYF TGTGCCAGCAGTGATTCGGGAGGGCCCTACGAGCAGTACTTC
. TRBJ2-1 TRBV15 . CATSREGRANNEQFF TGTGCCACCAGCAGAGAGGGCAGGGCGAACAATGAGCAGTTCTTC
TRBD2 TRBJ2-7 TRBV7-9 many CASSGGSVLSGGEQYF TGTGCCAGCAGCGGAGGTTCAGTCCTCTCGGGGGGCGAGCAGTACTTC
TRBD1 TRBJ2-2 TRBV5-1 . CASSVTGGGELFF TGCGCCAGCAGCGTGACAGGGGGCGGGGAGCTGTTTTTT
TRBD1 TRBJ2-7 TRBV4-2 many CASSPRDRFYEQYF TGTGCCAGCAGCCCCCGGGACAGGTTCTACGAGCAGTACTTC
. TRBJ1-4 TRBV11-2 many CASSLDDGKLFF TGTGCCAGCAGCCTAGACGATGGAAAACTGTTTTTT
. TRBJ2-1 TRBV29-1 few CSVEFYGQQRGYNEQFF TGCAGCGTTGAATTTTACGGACAGCAGCGAGGTTACAATGAGCAGTTCTTC
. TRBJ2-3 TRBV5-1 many CASSPTEEADTQYF TGCGCCAGCAGCCCTACAGAGGAGGCAGATACGCAGTATTTT
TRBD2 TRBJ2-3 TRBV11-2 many CASSVVGFLAGGLRTDTQYF TGTGCCAGCAGCGTCGTGGGGTTCCTAGCGGGAGGCCTCCGCACAGATACGCAGTATTTT
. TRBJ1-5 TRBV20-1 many CSARGGALSNQPQHF TGCAGTGCTAGGGGGGGGGCACTTAGCAATCAGCCCCAGCATTTT
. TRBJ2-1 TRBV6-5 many CASSYSAPHNEQFF TGTGCCAGCAGTTACTCGGCGCCACACAATGAGCAGTTCTTC
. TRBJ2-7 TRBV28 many CASSFYYYEQYF TGTGCCAGCAGTTTCTACTACTACGAGCAGTACTTC